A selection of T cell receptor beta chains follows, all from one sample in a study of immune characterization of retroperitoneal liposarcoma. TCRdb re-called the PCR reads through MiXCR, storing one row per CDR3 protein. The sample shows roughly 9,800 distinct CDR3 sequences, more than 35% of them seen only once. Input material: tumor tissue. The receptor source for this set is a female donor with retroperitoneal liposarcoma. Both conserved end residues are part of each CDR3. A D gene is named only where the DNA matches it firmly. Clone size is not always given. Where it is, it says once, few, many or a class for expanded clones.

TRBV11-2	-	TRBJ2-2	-	TGTGCCAGCAGCTTAGGGTGGGCCACTCAGGGGGAGCTGTTTTTT	CASSLGWATQGELFF
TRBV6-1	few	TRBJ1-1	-	TGTGCCAGCCGGCTAGACATGAACACTGAAGCTTTCTTT	CASRLDMNTEAFF
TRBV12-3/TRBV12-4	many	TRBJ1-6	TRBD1	TGTGCCAGCAGGCAAAGACAGGGGAATAATTCACCCCTCCACTTT	CASRQRQGNNSPLHF
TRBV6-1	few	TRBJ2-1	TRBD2	TGTGCCAGCAGTCGCGGGGGGAGCTCCTACAATGAGCAGTTCTTC	CASSRGGSSYNEQFF
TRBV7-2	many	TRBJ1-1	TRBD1	TGTGCCAGCAGCTTAGTGGAGGGGGCGCGTAACACTGAAGCTTTCTTT	CASSLVEGARNTEAFF
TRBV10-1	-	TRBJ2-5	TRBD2	TGCGCCAGCAGTGAGTCGGCGGGGGAATGGCAGACCCAGTACTTC	CASSESAGEWQTQYF
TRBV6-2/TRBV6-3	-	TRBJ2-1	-	TGTGCCAGCAGGTACATGCCTACCTCCGAGCAGTTCTTC	CASRYMPTSEQFF
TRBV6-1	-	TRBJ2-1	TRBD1	TGTGCCAGCAGTGAAGACGCAGGGACAGGGGGCGACGAGCAGTTCTTC	CASSEDAGTGGDEQFF
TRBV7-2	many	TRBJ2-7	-	TGTGCCAGCCGAACTTCCTACGAGCAGTACTTC	CASRTSYEQYF
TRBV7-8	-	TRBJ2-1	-	TGTGCCAGCAGCTTAGCGCCAGGACGCGACGAAAACATTCAGTTCTTC	CASSLAPGRDENIQFF
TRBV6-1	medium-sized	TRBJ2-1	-	TGTGCCAGCAGCACTTTCCGGGGGAATGAGCAGTTCTTC	CASSTFRGNEQFF
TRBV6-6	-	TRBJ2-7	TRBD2	TGTGCCAGCAGCGGGACTAGCGTAACCTACGAGCAGTACTTC	CASSGTSVTYEQYF
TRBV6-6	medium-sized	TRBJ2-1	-	TGTGCCAGCAGTTACTCGCCAGCCCGAGATTACGAGCAGTTCTTC	CASSYSPARDYEQFF
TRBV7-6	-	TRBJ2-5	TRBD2	TGTGCCAGCAGCTCGTACCTAGCGGGAGTCTACAATGAGCAGTACTTC	CASSSYLAGVYNEQYF
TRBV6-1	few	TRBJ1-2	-	TGTGCCAGCAGTGCTCGGTCGTGGGGCGGTGGCTACACCTTC	CASSARSWGGGYTF
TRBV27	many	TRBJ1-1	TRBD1	TGTGCCAGCAGGTACAGGGGATCGAAGGGGACTGAAGCTTTCTTT	CASRYRGSKGTEAFF
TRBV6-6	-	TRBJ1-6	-	TGTGCCAGCAGCCTGGAAAATACGGGCTATAATTCACCCCTCCACTTT	CASSLENTGYNSPLHF
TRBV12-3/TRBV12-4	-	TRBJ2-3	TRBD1	TGTGCCAGCAGCCCCGGGACAGGAGCTAGCACAGATACGCAGTATTTT	CASSPGTGASTDTQYF
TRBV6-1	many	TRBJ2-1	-	TGTGCCAGCAGAGTACATGGATACAATGAGCAGTTCTTC	CASRVHGYNEQFF
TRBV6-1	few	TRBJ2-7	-	TGTGCCAGCAGTGTAGTCAGAACCTACGAGCAGTACTTC	CASSVVRTYEQYF
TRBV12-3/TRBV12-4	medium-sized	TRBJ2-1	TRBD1	TGTGCCACCACCTTTGGGACAGGGGTATCTTATGAGCAGTTCTTC	CATTFGTGVSYEQFF
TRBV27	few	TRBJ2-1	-	TGTGCCAGCAGTCCCGGCCGCTACAATGAGCAGTTCTTC	CASSPGRYNEQFF
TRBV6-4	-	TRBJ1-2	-	TGTGCCAGCAAACAGACAGGTGGAGGGCAAGACTATGGCTACACCTTC	CASKQTGGGQDYGYTF
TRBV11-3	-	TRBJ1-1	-	TGTGCCAGCAGCTTGGATTCCCGTTTGAACGCTGAAGCTTTCTTT	CASSLDSRLNAEAFF
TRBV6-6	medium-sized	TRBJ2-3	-	TGTGCCAGCAGTTACTCAGGGGGGGCCCCAGATACGCAGTATTTT	CASSYSGGAPDTQYF
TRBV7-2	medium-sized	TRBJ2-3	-	TGTGCCAGCAGCGGGTTAGGGGGCGGGATGCGATCAGATACGCAGTATTTT	CASSGLGGGMRSDTQYF
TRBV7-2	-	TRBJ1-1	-	TGTGCCAGCAGCCCCTTTAAGTCAGCGAACACTGAAGCTTTCTTT	CASSPFKSANTEAFF
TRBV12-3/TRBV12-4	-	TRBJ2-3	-	TGTGCCAGCAGTTTGAGCAGGTCCACAGATACGCAGTATTTT	CASSLSRSTDTQYF
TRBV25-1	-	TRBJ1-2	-	TGTGCCAGCAGTGGGCAGACAGGTAGCTATGGCTACACCTTC	CASSGQTGSYGYTF
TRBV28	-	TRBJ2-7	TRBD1	TGTGCCAGCAGAGGGGGCGTGCCTCCCTACGAGCAGTACTTC	CASRGGVPPYEQYF
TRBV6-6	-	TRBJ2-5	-	TGTGCCAGCAAAAGGGGTGAGGGGACCCAGTACTTC	CASKRGEGTQYF
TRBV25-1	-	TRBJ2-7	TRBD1	TGTGCCAGCAGTGCCCGGACAGGGGATCTCGAGCAGTACTTC	CASSARTGDLEQYF
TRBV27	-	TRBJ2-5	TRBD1	TGTGCCAGCAGCCACAGGGGTATGGAGACCCAGTACTTC	CASSHRGMETQYF
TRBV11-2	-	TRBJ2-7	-	TGTGCCAGCAGCACATCGGGACTCCTTATCTCCAACGAGCAGTACTTC	CASSTSGLLISNEQYF
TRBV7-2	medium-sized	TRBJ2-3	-	TGTGCCAGCAGCTCCGGCGGGGTTCGGGCAGATACGCAGTATTTT	CASSSGGVRADTQYF
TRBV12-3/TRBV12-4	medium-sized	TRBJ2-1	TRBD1	TGTGCCAGCTCAACAGGGGTGGGCATTCAGTTCTTC	CASSTGVGIQFF
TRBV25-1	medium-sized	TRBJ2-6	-	TGTGCTTCTCGTAGTCATTCTGGGGCCAACGTCCTGACTTTC	CASRSHSGANVLTF
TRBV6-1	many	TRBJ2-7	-	TGTGCTTCCGCCGAGGGCAGCTCCTACGAGCAGTACTTC	CASAEGSSYEQYF
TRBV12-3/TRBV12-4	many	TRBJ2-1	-	TGTGCCAGCAGTTTAGAATACGAGCAGTTCTTC	CASSLEYEQFF
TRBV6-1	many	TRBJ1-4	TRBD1	TGTGCCAGCGATGAGACAGGGCGGAATGAAAAACTGTTTTTT	CASDETGRNEKLFF
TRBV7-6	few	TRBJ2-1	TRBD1	TGTGCCAGCAGCTTAGCATCCGACAGGGGGGACGAGCAGTTCTTC	CASSLASDRGDEQFF
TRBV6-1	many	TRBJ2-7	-	TGTGCCAGCAGTGAATTTTACGGCTCCTACGAGCAGTACTTC	CASSEFYGSYEQYF
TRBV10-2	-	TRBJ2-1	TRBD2	TGCGCCAGCAGTGATCGATATAGCGGTGTAGCGGGGAGCTCCTACAATGAGCAGTTCTTC	CASSDRYSGVAGSSYNEQFF
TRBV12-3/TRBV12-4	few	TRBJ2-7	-	TGTGCCAGCAGTACCCTCGGTCGGGGGACCATCGAGCAGTACTTC	CASSTLGRGTIEQYF
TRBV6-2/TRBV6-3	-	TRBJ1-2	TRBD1	TGTGCCAGCAACCCCCAGGGGGCGCTTCTTGGCTACACCTTC	CASNPQGALLGYTF
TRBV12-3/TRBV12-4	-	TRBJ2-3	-	TGTGCCAGCATCCCCGGAACAGGAGATACGCAGTATTTT	CASIPGTGDTQYF
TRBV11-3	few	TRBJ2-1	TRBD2	TGTGCCAGCAGCTTAGTTGTGCGGGAGGGCCGAGAGACCCAGTTCTTC	CASSLVVREGRETQFF